This T cell receptor beta chain was recorded in a study of radiotherapy plus CTLA-4 blockade in lung cancer. The germline CDR1 and CDR2 sequences are SGHDT and YYEEEE. This CDR3 has 14 residues. The ends lost 6 bases at V and 6 bases at J; junction bases unmatched: 11. Libraries were prepared by immunoSEQ multiplex PCR; TCRdb keeps only in-frame clonotypes and omits some of them. The sample holds about 94,000 clones, roughly four fifths seen once. The gene calls are TRBV5-6 and TRBJ1-1; 7 nucleotides agree with TRBD1. Here the sequenced sample was peripheral blood, taken from a patient treated with radiotherapy plus ipilimumab. The TCR was taken from a human donor with non-small cell lung cancer that progressed on radiotherapy plus ipilimumab. CDR3 region: CASIRTGPSSEAFF. CDR3 DNA sequence: TGTGCCAGCATCCGGACAGGCCCATCTTCTGAAGCTTTCTTT.